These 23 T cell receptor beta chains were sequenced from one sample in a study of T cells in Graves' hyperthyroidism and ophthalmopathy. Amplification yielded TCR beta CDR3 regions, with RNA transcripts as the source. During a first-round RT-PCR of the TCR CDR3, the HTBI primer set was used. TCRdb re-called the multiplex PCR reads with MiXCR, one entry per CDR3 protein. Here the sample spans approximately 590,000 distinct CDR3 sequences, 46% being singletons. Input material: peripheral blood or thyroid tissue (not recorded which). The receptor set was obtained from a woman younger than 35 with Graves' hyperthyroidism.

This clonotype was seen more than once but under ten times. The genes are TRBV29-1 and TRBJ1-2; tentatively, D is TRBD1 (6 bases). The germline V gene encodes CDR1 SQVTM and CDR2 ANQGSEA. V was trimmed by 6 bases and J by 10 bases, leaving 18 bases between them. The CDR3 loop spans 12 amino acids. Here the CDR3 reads CSVGGTGHDYTF. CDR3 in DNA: TGCAGCGTCGGAGGTACGGGACATGACTACACCTTC. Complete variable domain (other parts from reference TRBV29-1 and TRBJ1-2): SAVISQKPSRDICQRGTSLTIQCQVDSQVTMMFWYRQQPGQSLTLIATANQGSEATYESGFVIDKFPISRPNLTFSTLTVSNMSPEDSSIYLCSVGGTGHDYTFGSGTRLTVV.

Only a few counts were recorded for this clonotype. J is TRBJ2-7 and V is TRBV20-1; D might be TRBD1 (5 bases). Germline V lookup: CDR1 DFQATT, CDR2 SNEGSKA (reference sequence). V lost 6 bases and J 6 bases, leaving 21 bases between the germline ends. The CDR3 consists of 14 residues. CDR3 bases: TGCAGTGCCTCGTTTCTCCACCCCCAGGGCGAGCAGTACTTC. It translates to CSASFLHPQGEQYF.

CDR3 nucleotides: TGTGCCAGCAGTAACCCGGGACAGGGGGCGGCAAAACTGTTTTTT. This encodes CASSNPGQGAAKLFF. The chain carries TRBV6-1 and TRBJ1-4; 12 bases match TRBD1. Germline loops: CDR1 MNHNS, CDR2 SASEGT. With V trimmed by 5 bases and J by 10 bases, 8 bases remained unmatched. CDR3 length: 15 amino acids.

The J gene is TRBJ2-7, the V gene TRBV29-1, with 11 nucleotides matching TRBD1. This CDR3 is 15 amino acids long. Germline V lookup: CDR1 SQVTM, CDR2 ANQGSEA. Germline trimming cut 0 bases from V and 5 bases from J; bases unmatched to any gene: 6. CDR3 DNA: TGCAGCGTTGAAGATGGGGGACAGGGGGATGACGAGCAGTACTTC. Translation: CSVEDGGQGDDEQYF.

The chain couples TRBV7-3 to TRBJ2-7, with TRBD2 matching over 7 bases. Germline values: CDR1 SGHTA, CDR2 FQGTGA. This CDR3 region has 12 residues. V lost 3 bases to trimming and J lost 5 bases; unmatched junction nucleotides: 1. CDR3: CASSLSGDEQYF. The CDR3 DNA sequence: TGTGCCAGCAGCTTGAGCGGGGACGAGCAGTACTTC.

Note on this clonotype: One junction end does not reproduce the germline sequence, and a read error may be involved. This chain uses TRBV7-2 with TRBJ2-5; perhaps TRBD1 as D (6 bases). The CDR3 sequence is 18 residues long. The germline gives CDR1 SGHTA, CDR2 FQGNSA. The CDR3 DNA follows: TGCGCCAGCAGCCAATTCTTCCCACCTACAGGGTACCAAGAGACCCAGTACTTC. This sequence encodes CASSQFFPPTGYQETQYF.

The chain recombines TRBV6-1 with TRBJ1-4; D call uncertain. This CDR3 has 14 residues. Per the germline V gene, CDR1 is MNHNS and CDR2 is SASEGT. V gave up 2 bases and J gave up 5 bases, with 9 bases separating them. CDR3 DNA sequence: TGTGCCAGCAGTGAAAGAGGGTTGAATGAAAAACTGTTTTTT. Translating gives CASSERGLNEKLFF.

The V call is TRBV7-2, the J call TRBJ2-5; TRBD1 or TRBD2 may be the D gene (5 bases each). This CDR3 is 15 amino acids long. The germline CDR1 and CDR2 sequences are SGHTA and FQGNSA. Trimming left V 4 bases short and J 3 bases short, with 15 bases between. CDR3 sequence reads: CASSWDGPVKETQYF. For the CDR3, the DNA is TGTGCCAGCAGCTGGGACGGACCAGTCAAAGAGACCCAGTACTTC.

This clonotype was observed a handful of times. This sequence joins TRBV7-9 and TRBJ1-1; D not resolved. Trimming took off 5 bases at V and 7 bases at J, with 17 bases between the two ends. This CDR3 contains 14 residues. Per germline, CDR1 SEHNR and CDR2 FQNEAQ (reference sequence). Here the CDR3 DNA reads TGTGCCAGCAGCGGGAATCTGGGCTTGGTTGAAGCTTTCTTT. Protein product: CASSGNLGLVEAFF.

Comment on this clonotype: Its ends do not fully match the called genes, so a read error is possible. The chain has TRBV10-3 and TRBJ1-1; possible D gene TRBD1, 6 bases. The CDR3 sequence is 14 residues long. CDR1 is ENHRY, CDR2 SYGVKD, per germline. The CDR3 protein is CASSYKRGDTEAFF. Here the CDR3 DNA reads TGTGCCAGCAGTTACAAGAGGGGGGATACTGAAGCTTTCTTT.

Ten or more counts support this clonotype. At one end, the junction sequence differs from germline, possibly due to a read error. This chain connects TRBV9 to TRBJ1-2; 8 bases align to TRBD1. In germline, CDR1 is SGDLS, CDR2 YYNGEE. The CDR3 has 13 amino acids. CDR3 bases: TGTGCCAGCAGCGTAGCCGGGGACAGGAGCTTATGTTTC. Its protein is CASSVAGDRSLCF.

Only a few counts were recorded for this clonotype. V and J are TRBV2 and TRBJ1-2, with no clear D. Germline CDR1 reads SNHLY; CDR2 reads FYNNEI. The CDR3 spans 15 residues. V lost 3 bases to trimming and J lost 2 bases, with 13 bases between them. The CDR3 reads CASSDTWTENYGYTF. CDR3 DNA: TGTGCCAGCAGTGACACTTGGACGGAAAACTATGGCTACACCTTC.

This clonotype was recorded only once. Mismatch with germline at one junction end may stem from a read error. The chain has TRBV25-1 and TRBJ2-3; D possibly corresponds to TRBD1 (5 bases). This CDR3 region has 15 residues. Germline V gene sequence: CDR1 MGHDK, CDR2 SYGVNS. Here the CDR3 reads CAISERAGRTDTQYF. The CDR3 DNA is TGTGCCATCAGTGAAAGGGCAGGGCGCACAGATACGCAGTATTTT.

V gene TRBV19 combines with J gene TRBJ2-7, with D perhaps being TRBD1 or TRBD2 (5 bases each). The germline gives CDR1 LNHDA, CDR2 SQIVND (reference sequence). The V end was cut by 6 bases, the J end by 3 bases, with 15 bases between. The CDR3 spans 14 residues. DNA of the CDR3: TGTGCCAGTAGCAAGGGACCAAGGCTCTACGAGCAGTACTTC. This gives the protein CASSKGPRLYEQYF.

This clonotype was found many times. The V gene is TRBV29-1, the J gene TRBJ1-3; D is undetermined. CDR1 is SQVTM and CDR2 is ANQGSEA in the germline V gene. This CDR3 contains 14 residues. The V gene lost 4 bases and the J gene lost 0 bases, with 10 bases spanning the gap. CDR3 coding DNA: TGCAGCGTTGCCGGACCGAGCTCTGGAAACACCATATATTTT. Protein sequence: CSVAGPSSGNTIYF.

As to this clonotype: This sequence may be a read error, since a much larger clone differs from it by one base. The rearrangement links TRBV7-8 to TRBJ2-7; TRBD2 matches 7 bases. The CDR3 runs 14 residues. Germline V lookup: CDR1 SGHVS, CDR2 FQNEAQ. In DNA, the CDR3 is TGTGCCAGCAGTTCTCGCCTTCAGCGGGACGAGCGGTACTTC. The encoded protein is CASSSRLQRDERYF.

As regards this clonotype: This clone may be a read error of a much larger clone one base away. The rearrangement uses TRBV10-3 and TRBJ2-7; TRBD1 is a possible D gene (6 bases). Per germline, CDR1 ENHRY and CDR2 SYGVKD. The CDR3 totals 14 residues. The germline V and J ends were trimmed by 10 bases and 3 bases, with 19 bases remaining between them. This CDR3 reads CASSLLPRGYEQYF. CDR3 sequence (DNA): TGTGCCAGCAGCTTATTGCCCAGGGGCTACGAGCAGTACTTC.

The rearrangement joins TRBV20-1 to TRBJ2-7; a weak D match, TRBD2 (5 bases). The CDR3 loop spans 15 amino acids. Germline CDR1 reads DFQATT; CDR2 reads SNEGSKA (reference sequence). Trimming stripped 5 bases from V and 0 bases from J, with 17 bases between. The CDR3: CSALGIALSSYEQYF. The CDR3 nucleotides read TGCAGTGCTCTAGGTATAGCGCTCAGCTCCTACGAGCAGTACTTC.

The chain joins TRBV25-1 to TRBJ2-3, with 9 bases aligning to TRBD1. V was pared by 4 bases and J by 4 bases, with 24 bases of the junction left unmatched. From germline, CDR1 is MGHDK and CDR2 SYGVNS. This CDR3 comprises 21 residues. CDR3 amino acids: CASSAIEPGQGVREGPDTQYF. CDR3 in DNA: TGTGCCAGCAGTGCTATTGAACCGGGACAGGGCGTGAGGGAGGGCCCAGATACGCAGTATTTT.

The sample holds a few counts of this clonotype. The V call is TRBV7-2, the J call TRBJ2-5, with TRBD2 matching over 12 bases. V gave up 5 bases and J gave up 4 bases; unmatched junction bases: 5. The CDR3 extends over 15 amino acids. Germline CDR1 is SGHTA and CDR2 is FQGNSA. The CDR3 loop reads CASSATSGRGETQYF. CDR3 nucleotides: TGTGCCAGCAGCGCGACTAGCGGGAGAGGAGAGACCCAGTACTTC.

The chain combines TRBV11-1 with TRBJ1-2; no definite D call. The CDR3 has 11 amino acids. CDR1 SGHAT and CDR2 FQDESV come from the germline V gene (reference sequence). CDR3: CATHTSYGYTF. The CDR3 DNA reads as TGTGCTACGCACACCTCCTATGGCTACACCTTC.

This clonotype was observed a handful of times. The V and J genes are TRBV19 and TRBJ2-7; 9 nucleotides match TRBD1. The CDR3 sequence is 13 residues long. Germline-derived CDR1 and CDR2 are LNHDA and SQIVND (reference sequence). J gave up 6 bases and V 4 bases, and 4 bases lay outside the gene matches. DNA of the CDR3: TGTGCCAGTAGTAAATCGGACAGGGGCGAGCAGTACTTC. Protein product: CASSKSDRGEQYF.

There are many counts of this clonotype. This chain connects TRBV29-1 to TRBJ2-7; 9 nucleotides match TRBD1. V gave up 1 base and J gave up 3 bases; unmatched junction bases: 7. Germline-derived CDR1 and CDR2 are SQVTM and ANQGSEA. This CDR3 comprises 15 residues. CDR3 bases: TGCAGCGTTGAAGCCCCGGGACAGGGCCACTACGAGCAGTACTTC. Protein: CSVEAPGQGHYEQYF.